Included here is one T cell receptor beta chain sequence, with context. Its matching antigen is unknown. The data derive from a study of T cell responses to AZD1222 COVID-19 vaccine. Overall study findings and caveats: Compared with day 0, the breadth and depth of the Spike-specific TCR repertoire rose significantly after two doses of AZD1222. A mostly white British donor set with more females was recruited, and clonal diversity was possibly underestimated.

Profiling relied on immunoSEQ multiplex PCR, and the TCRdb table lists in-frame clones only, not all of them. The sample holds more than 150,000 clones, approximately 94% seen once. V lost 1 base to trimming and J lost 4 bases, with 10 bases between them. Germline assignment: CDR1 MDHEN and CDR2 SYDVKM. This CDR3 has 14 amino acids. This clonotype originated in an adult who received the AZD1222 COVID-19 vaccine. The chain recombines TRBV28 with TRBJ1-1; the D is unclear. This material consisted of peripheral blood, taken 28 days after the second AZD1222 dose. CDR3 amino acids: CASSLSGYGTEAFF. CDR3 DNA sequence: TGTGCCAGCAGTTTATCGGGGTATGGCACTGAAGCTTTCTTT.